This T cell receptor beta chain was retrieved from a study of cytotoxic CD8 clonotypes in ibrutinib-treated CLL. General study results and limits: Clonality at baseline surpassed age-matched healthy donors and tracked circulating CD8+ T-cell counts.

Germline V gene data show CDR1 as SGHRS and CDR2 as YFSETQ. This CDR3 contains 14 residues. V lost 1 base and J lost 7, with 11 bases in between. Regarding this clone: Its specificity is not known.

Some clones are missing from TCRdb's copy, which holds only in-frame ones; the method was immunoSEQ multiplex PCR. Of about 68,000 clones listed, around 68% are singletons. The specimen comprised PBMCs, sampled after 12 months of ibrutinib treatment. The chain joins TRBV5-1 to TRBJ1-4; D gene ambiguous. The TCR originated in a human donor with chronic lymphocytic leukemia. The CDR3 bases are TGCGCCAGCAGCTTGCGCGGGGATGGTGAAAAACTGTTTTTT. It is translated as CASSLRGDGEKLFF.